These 14 T cell receptor beta chains came from one sample sequenced in a study of CD8 T cells in ankylosing spondylitis. One entry per CDR3 protein results from TCRdb running MiXCR on the 5' RACE reads. The table has 270,000 or so distinct CDR3 sequences, 18% seen once. Sequencing input: blood, either unsorted or a sorted T cell fraction (not recorded which). These TCRs come from a male donor with ankylosing spondylitis or in good health (not recorded which).

This clonotype was detected a few times. This chain joins TRBV4-1 and TRBJ2-3; no clear D gene. CDR1 is MGHRA and CDR2 is YSYEKL in the germline V gene. The CDR3 has 14 residues. The V end lost 0 bases, the J end lost 2 bases, and 6 bases lay between the germline ends. CDR3 residues: CASSQDPHTDTQYF. The CDR3 coding sequence is TGCGCCAGCAGCCAAGACCCCCACACAGATACGCAGTATTTT.

The DNA of the CDR3 is TGTGCCAGCGGGACAGGGGCCAATCAGCCCCAGCATTTT. It encodes CASGTGANQPQHF. The chain has TRBV27 and TRBJ1-5; 10 nucleotides line up with TRBD1. V trimming: 8 bases; J trimming: 3 bases; junction bases outside the gene matches: 1. The CDR3 extends over 13 amino acids. Germline CDR1 is MNHEY and CDR2 is SMNVEV (reference sequence).

In its sample, this clonotype was seen a few times. V is TRBV7-2 and J is TRBJ2-3; a weak D match, TRBD1 (6 bases). Germline values: CDR1 SGHTA, CDR2 FQGNSA. Trimming took off 3 bases at V and 1 base at J, with 8 bases between the two ends. There are 14 residues in the CDR3. This CDR3 is CASSFSGGTDTQYF. In nucleotides, the CDR3 is TGTGCCAGCAGCTTTTCAGGGGGCACAGATACGCAGTATTTT.

This clonotype was seen just once. The chain recombines TRBV4-2 with TRBJ1-4; D remains ambiguous. Deletions cut 0 bases from V and 0 bases from J, with 11 bases between. CDR3 size: 17 residues. The germline gives CDR1 LGHNA, CDR2 YNFKEQ. This CDR3 is CASSQDPLLATNEKLFF. CDR3 DNA: TGTGCCAGCAGCCAAGATCCTCTACTTGCAACTAATGAAAAACTGTTTTTT.

The table lists this clonotype with a few counts. This sequence joins TRBV5-5 and TRBJ2-3, with 10 bases that match TRBD2. Germline V CDR1 and CDR2: SGHKS, YYEKEE (reference sequence). The CDR3 has 17 amino acids. The V segment lost 0 bases and the J segment 2 bases; nucleotides outside the gene matches: 6. CDR3 sequence reads: CASSLAGLAEFTDTQYF. CDR3 coding DNA: TGTGCCAGCAGCTTGGCCGGACTAGCGGAATTCACAGATACGCAGTATTTT.

This clonotype turned up a few times. This chain links TRBV12-3 or TRBV12-4 with TRBJ1-2, with D perhaps TRBD1 (6 bases). The V end lost 4 bases, the J end lost 4 bases, and 10 bases lay between the germline ends. The CDR3 is 13 residues long. CDR3 loop: CASSSDRTYGYTF. Here the CDR3 DNA reads TGTGCCAGCAGTTCGGACAGAACCTATGGCTACACCTTC.

The chain links TRBV12-3 or TRBV12-4 to TRBJ1-5; the D gene is possibly TRBD1 (5 bases). The V end lost 7 bases, the J end lost 2 bases, and 15 bases lay between the germline ends. The CDR3 covers 15 residues. The CDR3, as DNA: TGTGCCAGCACCAGAGGGACCGGGGGCAATCAGCCCCAGCATTTT. Amino acids: CASTRGTGGNQPQHF.

The rearrangement uses TRBV3-1 and TRBJ2-3; D is unclear. Looked up from germline, CDR1 is LGHDT and CDR2 is YNNKEL (reference sequence). The CDR3 has 12 residues. V lost 3 bases, J lost 6 bases, and 7 bases lay in between. CDR3 protein: CASSQESDTQYF. For the CDR3, the DNA is TGTGCCAGCAGCCAGGAGTCGGATACGCAGTATTTT.

A few counts support this clonotype. The chain employs TRBV3-1 and TRBJ1-1, with D hard to call. V was pared by 0 bases and J by 0 bases, with 14 bases between. The length of the CDR3 is 17 residues. CDR1 is LGHDT, CDR2 YNNKEL, per germline (reference sequence). In DNA form, the CDR3 reads TGTGCCAGCAGCCAAGATGGTGGGGTATTCATGAACACTGAAGCTTTCTTT. Protein product: CASSQDGGVFMNTEAFF. Full variable domain (remainder filled in from reference TRBV3-1 and TRBJ1-1): DTAVSQTPKYLVTQMGNDKSIKCEQNLGHDTMYWYKQDSKKFLKIMFSYNNKELIINETVPNRFSPKSPDKAHLNLHINSLELGDSAVYFCASSQDGGVFMNTEAFFGQGTRLTVV.

This clonotype was counted many times. This chain connects TRBV27 to TRBJ1-1; possible D gene TRBD1, 5 bases. V lost 5 bases, J lost 8 bases, and 15 bases lay in between. Germline V gene sequence: CDR1 MNHEY, CDR2 SMNVEV (reference sequence). The CDR3 covers 13 residues. The CDR3 DNA follows: TGTGCCAGCAGTCAGCGAGGAACAGGAGAAGCTTTCTTT. Its translation is CASSQRGTGEAFF.

The CDR3 is CATGGTGGNTGELFF. Here the CDR3 DNA reads TGTGCCACCGGAGGAACAGGGGGAAACACCGGGGAGCTGTTTTTT. The V gene is TRBV9, the J gene TRBJ2-2; 8 bases match TRBD1. V was clipped by 9 bases and J by 2 bases; unmatched bases: 9. CDR1 and CDR2 (germline): SGDLS, YYNGEE. This CDR3 is built from 15 residues. Drawing the rest from reference TRBV9 and TRBJ2-2, the complete variable domain is DSGVTQTPKHLITATGQRVTLRCSPRSGDLSVYWYQQSLDQGLQFLIQYYNGEERAKGNILERFSAQQFPDLHSELNLSSLELGDSALYFCATGGTGGNTGELFFGEGSRLTVL.

The sample holds a few counts of this clonotype. V gene TRBV11-2 combines with J gene TRBJ2-1; TRBD2 aligns across 10 bases. The CDR3 is 18 amino acids. V was clipped by 3 bases and J by 5 bases; unmatched bases: 13. The V gene's germline CDR1 is SGHAT and CDR2 FQNNGV. The CDR3 DNA follows: TGTGCCAGCAGCTTGGGGAAACTAGCGGGACACAACCACAATGAGCAGTTCTTC. Translating it yields CASSLGKLAGHNHNEQFF.

This clonotype was counted a few times. This chain links TRBV6-5 with TRBJ1-2, with TRBD1 matching 8 bases. CDR3 size: 17 residues. With V trimmed by 4 bases and J by 4 bases, 14 bases remained unmatched. Germline CDR1 is MNHEY and CDR2 is SVGAGI. The CDR3 sequence is CASSSSGTGIFFYGYTF. DNA for the CDR3: TGTGCCAGCAGTTCGAGCGGGACAGGCATCTTTTTCTATGGCTACACCTTC.

The chain combines TRBV11-2 with TRBJ2-7; 8 positions match TRBD1. V was clipped by 5 bases and J by 1 base; unmatched bases: 7. The CDR3 consists of 15 residues. CDR1 SGHAT and CDR2 FQNNGV come from the germline V gene. This CDR3 reads CASSLGTGLSYEQYF. The CDR3 DNA sequence: TGTGCCAGCAGCCTCGGGACAGGTCTTTCCTACGAGCAGTACTTC.